This T cell receptor beta chain was sequenced during a study of cytomegalovirus exposure and HLA in healthy donors. Study results and caveats: Later analysis identified a missense DCLRE1C variant that was linked to TCR beta V- and J-gene trimming. It was confirmed in vitro that a few of the CMV-associated chains were specific for CMV antigens.

As regards this clone: The antigen is undetermined.

The PCR was carried out with 60 Vbeta primers and 13 Jbeta primers. Produced via immunoSEQ multiplex PCR; TCRdb's table is partial and in-frame only. The sample lists some 110,000 clones, over 70% occurring once. CDR3 size: 14 residues. Germline-derived CDR1 and CDR2 are SGHVS and FQNEAQ. V lost 5 bases and J lost 8, with 18 bases in between. The sequence was collected from a woman between 40 and 50 years old in good health and CMV-seropositive. The chain combines TRBV7-8 with TRBJ1-2; perhaps TRBD1 as D (6 bases). Sequencing was performed on PBMCs. In DNA, the CDR3 is TGTGCCAGCAGCCTCGCATTGACAGGAGGAGGCTACACCTTC. Protein: CASSLALTGGGYTF.